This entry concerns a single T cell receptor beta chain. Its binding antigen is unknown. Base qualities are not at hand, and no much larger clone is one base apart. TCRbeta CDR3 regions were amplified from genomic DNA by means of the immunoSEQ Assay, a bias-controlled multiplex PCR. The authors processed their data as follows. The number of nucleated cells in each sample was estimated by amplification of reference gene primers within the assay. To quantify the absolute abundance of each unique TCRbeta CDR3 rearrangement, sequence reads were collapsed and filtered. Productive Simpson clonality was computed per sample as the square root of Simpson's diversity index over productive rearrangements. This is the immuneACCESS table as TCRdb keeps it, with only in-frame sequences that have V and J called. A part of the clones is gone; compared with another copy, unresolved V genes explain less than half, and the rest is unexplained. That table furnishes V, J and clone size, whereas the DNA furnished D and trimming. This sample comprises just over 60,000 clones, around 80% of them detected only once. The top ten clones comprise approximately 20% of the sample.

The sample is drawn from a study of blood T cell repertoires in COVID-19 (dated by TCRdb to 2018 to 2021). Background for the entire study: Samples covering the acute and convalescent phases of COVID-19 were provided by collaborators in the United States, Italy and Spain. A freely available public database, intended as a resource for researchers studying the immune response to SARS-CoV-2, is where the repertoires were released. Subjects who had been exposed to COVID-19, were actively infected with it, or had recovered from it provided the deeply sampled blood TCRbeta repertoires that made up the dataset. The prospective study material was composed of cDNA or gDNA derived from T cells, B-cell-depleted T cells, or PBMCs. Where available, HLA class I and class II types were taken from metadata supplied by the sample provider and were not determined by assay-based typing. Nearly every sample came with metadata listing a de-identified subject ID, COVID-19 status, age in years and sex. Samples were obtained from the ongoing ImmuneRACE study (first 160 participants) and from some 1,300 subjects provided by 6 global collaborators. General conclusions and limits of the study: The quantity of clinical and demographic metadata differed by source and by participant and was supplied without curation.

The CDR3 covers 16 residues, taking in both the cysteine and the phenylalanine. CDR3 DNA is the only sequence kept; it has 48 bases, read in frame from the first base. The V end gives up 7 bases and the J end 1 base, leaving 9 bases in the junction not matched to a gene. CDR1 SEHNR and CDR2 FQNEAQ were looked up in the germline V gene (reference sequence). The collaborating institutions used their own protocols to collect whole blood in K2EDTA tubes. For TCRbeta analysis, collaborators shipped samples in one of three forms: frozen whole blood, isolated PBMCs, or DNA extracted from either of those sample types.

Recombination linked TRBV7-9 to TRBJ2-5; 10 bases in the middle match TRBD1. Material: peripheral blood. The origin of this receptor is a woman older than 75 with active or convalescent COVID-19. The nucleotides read TGTGCCAGCACCACCGGACAGGGGGACTTCCAAGAGACCCAGTACTTC. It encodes CASTTGQGDFQETQYF.